The 25 T cell receptor beta chains below were found in one sample sequenced in a study of molecular identifiers for immune sequencing clone quantification. One entry per CDR3 protein results from TCRdb running MiXCR on the PCR reads. The sample records around 480,000 distinct CDR3 sequences, 25% being singletons. The sample comprised naive CD8+ T cells from blood, with Jurkat cell RNA spiked in. Sample subset: FACS-sorted CD8+CD4-CCR7+CD45RA+ naive T cells. These receptors all stem from a human donor in good health. Some libraries in this study had Jurkat cell RNA spiked in.

This clonotype has only a few counts. The rearrangement links TRBV4-1 to TRBJ1-4; D gene ambiguous. Trimming took 0 bases from V and 5 from J, leaving 10 bases between them. The CDR3 length is 15 residues. Looked up from germline, CDR1 is MGHRA and CDR2 is YSYEKL. The chain's CDR3 is CASSQDRRSNEKLFF. The CDR3 coding sequence is TGCGCCAGCAGCCAAGATCGTCGGAGCAATGAAAAACTGTTTTTT.

This clonotype appeared a few times. J is TRBJ2-7 and V is TRBV4-2; 11 positions agree with TRBD2. CDR3 size: 17 residues. Trimming took 1 base from V and 3 from J; bases not matched to a gene: 8. CDR1 is LGHNA, CDR2 YNFKEQ, per germline. The DNA of the CDR3 is TGTGCCAGCAGCCAAGCAACCGGGACTAGCGGACTCTACGAGCAGTACTTC. Protein sequence: CASSQATGTSGLYEQYF.

The V call is TRBV6-2 or TRBV6-3, the J call TRBJ2-1; D might be TRBD2 (5 bases). The V end was cut by 1 base, the J end by 6 bases, with 16 bases between. The CDR3 sequence is 16 residues long. CDR1 and CDR2 from the germline V gene are MNHEY and SVGEGT. This chain's CDR3 is CASSYFPDPGTNEQFF. The CDR3 DNA sequence: TGTGCCAGCAGTTACTTTCCGGACCCGGGAACCAATGAGCAGTTCTTC.

This chain links TRBV27 with TRBJ1-4; TRBD1 might be the D (5 bases). Trimming took 5 bases from V and 8 from J, leaving 12 bases between them. The CDR3 covers 13 residues. Per the germline V gene, CDR1 is MNHEY and CDR2 is SMNVEV (reference sequence). In nucleotides, the CDR3 is TGTGCCAGCAGTCCCGGGACGTACGAAAAACTGTTTTTT. Protein: CASSPGTYEKLFF. Based on the CDR3 plus reference TRBV27 and TRBJ1-4, the full variable domain is EAQVTQNPRYLITVTGKKLTVTCSQNMNHEYMSWYRQDPGLGLRQIYYSMNVEVTDKGDVPEGYKVSRKEKRNFPLILESPSPNQTSLYFCASSPGTYEKLFFGSGTQLSVL.

The V and J genes are TRBV14 and TRBJ1-2; D possibly corresponds to TRBD1 (6 bases). Germline CDR1 and CDR2: SGHDN and FVKESK. Deletions cut 1 base from V and 6 bases from J, with 12 bases between. The CDR3 consists of 14 residues. The DNA of the CDR3 is TGTGCCAGCAGCCAAGGGGGGCTGTGGAATGGCTACACCTTC. Its translation is CASSQGGLWNGYTF. Full variable domain (rest looked up from reference TRBV14 and TRBJ1-2): EAGVTQFPSHSVIEKGQTVTLRCDPISGHDNLYWYRRVMGKEIKFLLHFVKESKQDESGMPNNRFLAERTGGTYSTLKVQPAELEDSGVYFCASSQGGLWNGYTFGSGTRLTVV.

This clonotype appeared many times. This sequence joins TRBV24-1 and TRBJ2-2; D unclear. With 7 bases removed from V and 6 bases from J, the gap between germline ends came to 8 bases. The CDR3 loop spans 12 amino acids. Germline V gene data show CDR1 as KGHDR and CDR2 as SFDVKD. The CDR3 here is CATSPVSGELFF. Written as DNA, the CDR3 is TGTGCCACCAGCCCTGTCTCCGGGGAGCTGTTTTTT.

This clonotype was recorded many times. The rearrangement uses TRBV7-3 and TRBJ2-2; D not certain. The CDR3 has 18 amino acids. Trimming removed 5 bases from V and 2 bases from J, with 21 bases in between. Germline V gene data show CDR1 as SGHTA and CDR2 as FQGTGA. CDR3 in DNA: TGTGCCAGCAGCCCAAACGCCGGGCTTCTATCTAACACCGGGGAGCTGTTTTTT. Protein product: CASSPNAGLLSNTGELFF.

The chain joins TRBV20-1 to TRBJ1-3; D ambiguous. Per the germline V gene, CDR1 is DFQATT and CDR2 is SNEGSKA (reference sequence). Trimming removed 3 bases from V and 1 base from J, with 7 bases in between. The CDR3 runs 13 residues. The CDR3 loop reads CSARVDSGNTIYF. CDR3 coding DNA: TGCAGTGCTAGGGTGGATTCTGGAAACACCATATATTTT.

This clonotype was seen a few times. V and J are TRBV6-6 and TRBJ1-2, with unresolved D. Germline CDR1 MNHNY, CDR2 SVGAGI (reference sequence). The CDR3 runs to 13 residues. V was clipped by 7 bases and J by 5 bases, with 14 bases between them. The CDR3 sequence: CASNDATTYGYTF. The CDR3 coding sequence is TGTGCCAGCAATGATGCCACCACGTATGGCTACACCTTC.

This clonotype was detected a few times. V gene TRBV20-1 combines with J gene TRBJ1-1, with D unresolved. V dropped 2 bases and J dropped 5 bases, with 12 bases sitting between them. The length of the CDR3 is 13 residues. Germline V gene data show CDR1 as DFQATT and CDR2 as SNEGSKA (reference sequence). For the CDR3, the DNA is TGCAGTGCTAGATTGGGAGGTAAGACTGAAGCTTTCTTT. Translation: CSARLGGKTEAFF.

The V gene is TRBV12-3 or TRBV12-4, the J gene TRBJ1-3; no clear D. The CDR3 contains 15 residues. Trimming shortened V by 2 bases and J by 2 bases, and 10 bases separated the two germline ends. CDR3 in DNA: TGTGCCAGCAGTTTATCCCCGGGGACTGGAAACACCATATATTTT. It codes for CASSLSPGTGNTIYF.

The chain has TRBV20-1 and TRBJ2-7, with D maybe TRBD1 (6 bases). This CDR3 contains 15 residues. Between the trimmed V and J ends, which lost 0 bases and 5 bases, there was a span of 17 bases. Germline V gives CDR1 DFQATT, CDR2 SNEGSKA (reference sequence). In DNA form, the CDR3 reads TGCAGTGCTAGAGATCGGTACGGACAGCTAGACGAGCAGTACTTC. Translated: CSARDRYGQLDEQYF.

This clonotype has more than one count but fewer than ten. Written as DNA, the CDR3 is TGCAGTGCCACGCCGGGAATCCTTACCTACGAGCAGTACTTC. Translation: CSATPGILTYEQYF. The chain employs TRBV20-1 and TRBJ2-7; tentative D call: TRBD2 (5 bases). This CDR3 is built from 14 residues. Germline V CDR1 and CDR2: DFQATT, SNEGSKA (reference sequence). Trimming shortened V by 6 bases and J by 2 bases, and 17 bases separated the two germline ends.

This rearrangement joins TRBV5-6 to TRBJ2-2; D not resolved. From germline, CDR1 is SGHDT and CDR2 YYEEEE. The CDR3 has 12 residues. V gave up 6 bases and J gave up 8 bases, with 11 bases separating them. The CDR3 protein is CASTILRGELFF. DNA of the CDR3: TGTGCCAGCACCATACTAAGGGGGGAGCTGTTTTTT.

J is TRBJ2-7 and V is TRBV6-5, with D perhaps matching TRBD1 or TRBD2 (5 bases each). With 2 bases removed from V and 1 base from J, the gap between germline ends came to 12 bases. There are 15 residues in the CDR3. Germline loops: CDR1 MNHEY, CDR2 SVGAGI. The CDR3 is CASSYREGASYEQYF. CDR3 nucleotides: TGTGCCAGCAGTTACCGGGAAGGGGCGTCCTACGAGCAGTACTTC.

This clonotype was picked up a small number of times. The CDR3 DNA reads TGTGCCAGCAGTCTAACTACAGGGCCGGGTCAGCCCCAGCATTTT. This sequence encodes CASSLTTGPGQPQHF. V is TRBV27 and J is TRBJ1-5; D might be TRBD1 (6 bases). The ends were cut back, 5 bases at V and 6 bases at J, with 17 bases in the middle. CDR1 and CDR2 from the germline V gene are MNHEY and SMNVEV (reference sequence). The CDR3 covers 15 residues.

The V gene is TRBV2, the J gene TRBJ1-1; perhaps TRBD1 as D (6 bases). The length of the CDR3 is 18 residues. Looked up from germline, CDR1 is SNHLY and CDR2 is FYNNEI. The ends were cut back, 7 bases at V and 3 bases at J, with 27 bases in the middle. CDR3 sequence reads: CASNARVGGASEDTEAFF. CDR3 in DNA: TGTGCCAGCAACGCCCGCGTTGGGGGGGCCAGTGAGGACACTGAAGCTTTCTTT.

The sample holds one count of this clonotype. A read error may be the cause here, since a much bigger clone is one base away. This chain uses TRBV14 with TRBJ2-7; D assignment may be TRBD1 or TRBD2 (6 bases each). V lost 4 bases and J 1 base, leaving 17 bases between the germline ends. The CDR3 consists of 16 residues. Germline CDR1 is SGHDN and CDR2 is FVKESK. CDR3 DNA: TGTGCCAGCAGCCGAGATCCAGGAGGGGGGTCCTACGAGCAGTACTTC. Protein: CASSRDPGGGSYEQYF.

This clonotype was found many times. The genes are TRBV7-9 and TRBJ2-7, with 7 nucleotides matching TRBD2. The CDR3 is made up of 15 amino acids. With 5 bases clipped from V and 2 bases from J, the junction kept 9 bases outside the gene matches. From germline, CDR1 is SEHNR and CDR2 FQNEAQ (reference sequence). The DNA of the CDR3 is TGTGCCAGCAGCCTCCTAGCGGCCGATACCTACGAGCAGTACTTC. This codes for CASSLLAADTYEQYF.

This clonotype has a single count. A much larger clone is a single base away; this may be a read error. This chain connects TRBV19 to TRBJ2-3; possibly TRBD1 for D (6 bases). Germline assignment: CDR1 LNHDA and CDR2 SQIVND (reference sequence). The CDR3 length is 14 residues. In nucleotides, the CDR3 is TGTGCCAGTACTTGGGGGTCGAGGACAGATTCGCAGTATTTT. Translating it yields CASTWGSRTDSQYF. Complete variable domain (other parts from reference TRBV19 and TRBJ2-3): DGGITQSPKYLFRKEGQNVTLSCEQNLNHDAMYWYRQDPGQGLRLIYYSQIVNDFQKGDIAEGYSVSREKKESFPLTVTSAQKNPTAFYLCASTWGSRTDSQYFGPGTRLTVL.

This chain joins TRBV20-1 and TRBJ2-3; 9 nucleotides align to TRBD2. Germline V CDR1 and CDR2: DFQATT, SNEGSKA (reference sequence). V dropped 0 bases and J dropped 0; count of bases not matched to a gene: 10. The CDR3 length is 18 residues. The CDR3 reads CSARDTVAGAISTDTQYF. CDR3 DNA: TGCAGTGCTAGAGATACGGTAGCGGGGGCAATTAGCACAGATACGCAGTATTTT.

The chain carries TRBV7-2 and TRBJ2-1, with TRBD2 identical over 8 bases. The CDR3 runs to 15 residues. Germline trimming cut 4 bases from V and 3 bases from J; bases unmatched to any gene: 5. Per germline, CDR1 SGHTA and CDR2 FQGNSA. The CDR3: CASSSSGRYYNEQFF. The DNA of the CDR3 is TGTGCCAGCAGCTCAAGCGGGAGATACTACAATGAGCAGTTCTTC.

V gene TRBV6-5 combines with J gene TRBJ2-7, with 11 bases matching TRBD1. CDR1 is MNHEY and CDR2 is SVGAGI in the germline V gene. The trim removed 5 bases at V and 5 bases at J, leaving 5 bases unmatched. The CDR3 covers 14 residues. The CDR3 protein is CASSNGQGANEQYF. The CDR3, as DNA: TGTGCCAGCAGTAACGGACAGGGGGCCAACGAGCAGTACTTC.

This clonotype appeared many times. V is TRBV7-9 and J is TRBJ2-5; D is perhaps TRBD1 or TRBD2 (5 bases each). Germline V gene lookup returns CDR1 SEHNR and CDR2 FQNEAQ (reference sequence). The CDR3 contains 17 residues. Trimming pared 1 base from V and 1 base from J, leaving 16 bases between. DNA for the CDR3: TGTGCCAGCAGCTTAGTCCCGGGGCAGCAAATCCAAGAGACCCAGTACTTC. Translation gives CASSLVPGQQIQETQYF.

This clonotype was observed at least ten times. The junction and the germline gene differ at one end; a read error may be behind it. The chain joins TRBV5-1 to TRBJ2-2; 8 nucleotides align to TRBD1. This CDR3 has 15 residues. CDR1 and CDR2 from the germline V gene are SGHRS and YFSETQ. The CDR3 coding sequence is TGTGCCAGCAGCTTAGGACAGGGGAACACCGGGGAGCTGTTTTTT. As protein: CASSLGQGNTGELFF. Drawing the rest from reference TRBV5-1 and TRBJ2-2, the complete variable domain is KAGVTQTPRYLIKTRGQQVTLSCSPISGHRSVSWYQQTPGQGLQFLFEYFSETQRNKGNFPGRFSGRQFSNSRSEMNVSTLELGDSALYLCASSLGQGNTGELFFGEGSRLTVL.